Below, 25 T cell receptor beta chains from the same sample are listed, as sequenced in a study of identical twins. TCRdb called the 5' RACE reads again in MiXCR, with one record for every CDR3 protein. The table lists about 890,000 distinct CDR3 sequences, 10% to 15% of them singletons. This same sample was also part of a study on yellow fever vaccine responses in identical twins.

Sequenced material: PBMCs. The receptors were gathered from a young woman in good health.

This clonotype appeared a few times. The DNA for the CDR3 is TGTGCCAGCAGTTCGATTGGCGGGAACACTGAAGCTTTCTTT. Translating gives CASSSIGGNTEAFF. This chain joins TRBV6-5 and TRBJ1-1; D gene unclear. The CDR3 length is 14 residues. V lost 4 bases and J 1 base, leaving 10 bases between the germline ends. CDR1 is MNHEY, CDR2 SVGAGI, per germline.

This clonotype showed up many times. The J gene is TRBJ2-1, the V gene TRBV4-1; TRBD1 might be the D (6 bases). Germline CDR1 MGHRA, CDR2 YSYEKL. The CDR3 covers 15 residues. Trimming shortened V by 6 bases and J by 8 bases, and 20 bases separated the two germline ends. The CDR3 DNA follows: TGCGCCAGCAGTCAGTTGGGGACAAGCCCTGATGAGCAGTTCTTC. Protein product: CASSQLGTSPDEQFF.

The sample holds many counts of this clonotype. V gene TRBV2 combines with J gene TRBJ1-5; the D gene is possibly TRBD1 (6 bases). In germline, CDR1 is SNHLY, CDR2 FYNNEI. Between the trimmed V and J ends, which lost 8 bases and 0 bases, there was a span of 11 bases. CDR3 size: 14 residues. The CDR3 DNA reads as TGTGCCAGCCAAGGGGGTGATAGCAATCAGCCCCAGCATTTT. Its protein product is CASQGGDSNQPQHF. Based on the CDR3 plus reference TRBV2 and TRBJ1-5, the full variable domain is EPEVTQTPSHQVTQMGQEVILRCVPISNHLYFYWYRQILGQKVEFLVSFYNNEISEKSEIFDDQFSVERPDGSNFTLKIRSTKLEDSAMYFCASQGGDSNQPQHFGDGTRLSIL.

This chain connects TRBV28 to TRBJ2-1; the D call may be TRBD1 or TRBD2 (5 bases each). Germline-derived CDR1 and CDR2 are MDHEN and SYDVKM. The V end lost 6 bases, the J end lost 8 bases, and 20 bases lay between the germline ends. The CDR3 spans 15 residues. As DNA, the CDR3 is TGTGCCAGCAGCCTCGGGACCGGAATGTTCTATGAGCAGTTCTTC. Amino acids: CASSLGTGMFYEQFF. Looking up the rest from reference TRBV28 and TRBJ2-1 gives the full variable domain: DVKVTQSSRYLVKRTGEKVFLECVQDMDHENMFWYRQDPGLGLRLIYFSYDVKMKEKGDIPEGYSVSREKKERFSLILESASTNQTSMYLCASSLGTGMFYEQFFGPGTRLTVL.

This clonotype was detected ten times or more. The chain is built from TRBV7-7 and TRBJ2-2; D not certain. This CDR3 comprises 18 residues. V was trimmed by 1 base and J by 1 base, leaving 16 bases between them. Germline CDR1 is SSHAT and CDR2 is FNYEAQ (reference sequence). The CDR3 spells CASSLEGPSGLNTGELFF. In DNA form, the CDR3 reads TGTGCCAGCAGCTTAGAAGGACCCTCCGGGTTGAACACCGGGGAGCTGTTTTTT.

There are a few counts of this clonotype. The rearrangement joins TRBV15 to TRBJ1-1; D unclear. The CDR3 sequence is 15 residues long. V was shortened by 1 base and J by 5 bases, with 14 bases between the two germline ends. Germline V gives CDR1 LNHNV, CDR2 YYDKDF (reference sequence). CDR3 sequence (DNA): TGTGCCACCAGCAGAGCCGGGGTCGGTATTACTGAAGCTTTCTTT. It specifies CATSRAGVGITEAFF.

This clonotype was seen a few times. The chain couples TRBV7-6 to TRBJ2-2; D not resolved. This CDR3 is built from 15 residues. The V gene's germline CDR1 is SGHVS and CDR2 FNYEAQ. Trimming took off 0 bases at V and 6 bases at J, with 11 bases between the two ends. CDR3 in amino acids: CASSLAPAIPGELFF. The CDR3 bases are TGTGCCAGCAGCTTAGCGCCGGCTATACCCGGGGAGCTGTTTTTT.

The table lists this clonotype with many counts. This CDR3 reads CASSFLGREVSNQPQHF. The DNA for the CDR3 is TGTGCCAGCAGTTTTCTTGGCAGGGAAGTAAGCAATCAGCCCCAGCATTTT. This chain joins TRBV12-3 or TRBV12-4 and TRBJ1-5; possibly TRBD1 for D (5 bases). The CDR3 runs 17 residues. The V end was cut by 3 bases, the J end by 1 base, with 16 bases between.

This clonotype has ten or more counts. This chain connects TRBV10-3 to TRBJ1-2; D unresolved. Trimming left V 0 bases short and J 1 base short, with 15 bases between. The CDR3 is made up of 17 amino acids. Germline loops: CDR1 ENHRY, CDR2 SYGVKD. CDR3 DNA sequence: TGTGCCATCAGTGAGTCGCCGGGCGGAGTGGTTAACTATGGCTACACCTTC. Translated: CAISESPGGVVNYGYTF.

This clonotype was detected many times. The chain is built from TRBV11-2 and TRBJ2-1; D unresolved. The CDR3 is 13 residues long. CDR1 and CDR2 from the germline V gene are SGHAT and FQNNGV. The ends were cut back, 0 bases at V and 9 bases at J, with 9 bases in the middle. The CDR3 nucleotides read TGTGCCAGCAGCTTAGATCCGAGTAGTGAGCAGTTCTTC. This codes for CASSLDPSSEQFF.

This clonotype occurred a few times. CDR3 bases: TGCAGCGCGATGGACAGGGTCAGTAGTAGTGAGCAGTTCTTC. Its translation is CSAMDRVSSSEQFF. This sequence joins TRBV29-1 and TRBJ2-1; 8 bases fit TRBD1. With 7 bases clipped from V and 9 bases from J, the junction kept 14 bases outside the gene matches. Germline V CDR1 and CDR2: SQVTM, ANQGSEA. This CDR3 has 14 residues.

In the case of this clonotype: Germline and junction disagree at one end, which may indicate a read error. CDR3 protein: CACSPPRFSTSGEETQYF. The CDR3 nucleotides read TGTGCCTGCAGTCCACCGCGTTTTTCGACTAGCGGGGAAGAGACCCAGTACTTC. This rearrangement joins TRBV12-3 or TRBV12-4 to TRBJ2-5; TRBD2 aligns across 11 bases. The CDR3 runs 18 residues.

This clonotype was recorded at least ten times. The rearrangement joins TRBV5-1 to TRBJ1-1; D is ambiguous. This CDR3 region has 13 residues. The germline gives CDR1 SGHRS, CDR2 YFSETQ. V was cut by 1 base and J by 4 bases, with 8 bases left in between. CDR3 protein: CASSLTTSTEAFF. CDR3 nucleotides: TGCGCCAGCAGCTTGACAACTTCCACTGAAGCTTTCTTT.

This clonotype was counted many times. V gene TRBV28 combines with J gene TRBJ1-5; D unclear. The CDR3 consists of 14 residues. Germline lookup yields CDR1 MDHEN and CDR2 SYDVKM. V dropped 5 bases and J dropped 2 bases, with 10 bases sitting between them. In DNA, the CDR3 is TGTGCCAGCAGTCTGCTTGGGGGCAATCAGCCCCAGCATTTT. As protein: CASSLLGGNQPQHF.

This clonotype has just a few counts. The chain has TRBV24-1 and TRBJ2-7; 8 nucleotides align to TRBD1. V dropped 6 bases and J dropped 4; count of bases not matched to a gene: 7. CDR3 size: 14 residues. The V gene's germline CDR1 is KGHDR and CDR2 SFDVKD. CDR3 in DNA: TGTGCCACCAGTCCCGGACAGGGTCGGTACGAGCAGTACTTC. This gives the protein CATSPGQGRYEQYF.

This clonotype was detected only a few times. The genes are TRBV9 and TRBJ2-5, with 7 bases fitting TRBD2. The J segment lost 2 bases and the V segment lost 0 bases, leaving 4 bases of the junction unmatched. CDR1 is SGDLS, CDR2 YYNGEE, per germline. The CDR3 spans 15 residues. CDR3 sequence reads: CASSVGSSGQETQYF. CDR3 sequence (DNA): TGTGCCAGCAGCGTAGGATCTAGCGGACAAGAGACCCAGTACTTC.

The chain carries TRBV10-3 and TRBJ2-7; D possibly matches TRBD1 or TRBD2 (5 bases each). The V end lost 5 bases, the J end lost 2 bases, and 13 bases lay between the germline ends. The CDR3 sequence is 14 residues long. Germline-derived CDR1 and CDR2 are ENHRY and SYGVKD. The CDR3 DNA is TGTGCCATCAGTCCCTCCGGGACCACCTACGAGCAGTACTTC. It is translated as CAISPSGTTYEQYF.

J is TRBJ2-5 and V is TRBV28; no firm D call. Germline loops: CDR1 MDHEN, CDR2 SYDVKM. This CDR3 has 17 amino acids. V was pared by 5 bases and J by 1 base, with 20 bases between. The CDR3 nucleotides read TGTGCCAGCAGTGGGCCAGCGTACTCTCCTTCCCAAGAGACCCAGTACTTC. Translating gives CASSGPAYSPSQETQYF.

J is TRBJ2-5 and V is TRBV18; 10 positions match TRBD2. V trimming: 2 bases; J trimming: 3 bases; junction bases outside the gene matches: 6. Germline V CDR1 and CDR2: KGHSH, LQKENI. The CDR3 is 16 residues long. The CDR3 sequence: CASSPGGLAGEETQYF. CDR3 in DNA: TGTGCCAGCTCACCAGGAGGGCTAGCGGGGGAAGAGACCCAGTACTTC.

This clonotype was counted many times. The rearrangement uses TRBV29-1 and TRBJ2-1; the D is unclear. Trimming removed 2 bases from V and 7 bases from J, with 9 bases in between. This CDR3 region has 12 residues. In germline, CDR1 is SQVTM, CDR2 ANQGSEA. CDR3 loop: CSVEKPGNEQFF. For the CDR3, the DNA is TGCAGCGTTGAAAAGCCCGGGAATGAGCAGTTCTTC.

The genes are TRBV2 and TRBJ2-1; D is possibly TRBD2 (7 bases). Per the germline V gene, CDR1 is SNHLY and CDR2 is FYNNEI. CDR3 size: 15 residues. Between the trimmed V and J ends, which lost 7 bases and 10 bases, there was a span of 23 bases. The chain's CDR3 is CASIKEGGGPIEQFF. CDR3 in DNA: TGTGCCAGCATCAAAGAGGGCGGGGGCCCGATCGAGCAGTTCTTC.

The gene calls are TRBV24-1 and TRBJ2-3, with TRBD1 as a possible D gene (6 bases). Looked up from germline, CDR1 is KGHDR and CDR2 is SFDVKD. The V gene lost 4 bases and the J gene lost 0 bases, with 13 bases spanning the gap. The CDR3 totals 16 residues. CDR3 amino acids: CATSDPGTTSTDTQYF. For the CDR3, the DNA is TGTGCCACCAGTGACCCCGGGACAACTAGCACAGATACGCAGTATTTT.

This clonotype was seen a handful of times. In nucleotides, the CDR3 is TGTGCCAGCAGTCCCGACGAGACCCCCTACAATGAGCAGTTCTTC. Translated: CASSPDETPYNEQFF. The chain employs TRBV5-6 and TRBJ2-1, with D hard to call. CDR1 and CDR2 from the germline V gene are SGHDT and YYEEEE. CDR3 length equals 15 residues. The V end lost 5 bases, the J end lost 2 bases, and 14 bases lay between the germline ends. The full variable domain, in which reference TRBV5-6 and TRBJ2-1 provide the parts outside the CDR3, is DAGVTQSPTHLIKTRGQQVTLRCSPKSGHDTVSWYQQALGQGPQFIFQYYEEEERQRGNFPDRFSGHQFPNYSSELNVNALLLGDSALYLCASSPDETPYNEQFFGPGTRLTVL.

There are many counts of this clonotype. The chain is built from TRBV29-1 and TRBJ2-1; 11 bases are shared with TRBD1. V gave up 8 bases and J gave up 8 bases; unmatched junction bases: 5. There are 12 residues in the CDR3. The germline gives CDR1 SQVTM, CDR2 ANQGSEA. The CDR3 is CSTGQGADEQFF. The CDR3 DNA is TGCAGCACCGGACAGGGGGCCGATGAGCAGTTCTTC.

The chain carries TRBV20-1 and TRBJ2-3; the D is unclear. This CDR3 is 13 amino acids long. Per germline, CDR1 DFQATT and CDR2 SNEGSKA (reference sequence). V shed 6 bases and J shed 1 base, with 11 bases lying between them. CDR3 bases: TGCAGTGCCCTCGACACCCGCACAGATACGCAGTATTTT. It encodes CSALDTRTDTQYF.